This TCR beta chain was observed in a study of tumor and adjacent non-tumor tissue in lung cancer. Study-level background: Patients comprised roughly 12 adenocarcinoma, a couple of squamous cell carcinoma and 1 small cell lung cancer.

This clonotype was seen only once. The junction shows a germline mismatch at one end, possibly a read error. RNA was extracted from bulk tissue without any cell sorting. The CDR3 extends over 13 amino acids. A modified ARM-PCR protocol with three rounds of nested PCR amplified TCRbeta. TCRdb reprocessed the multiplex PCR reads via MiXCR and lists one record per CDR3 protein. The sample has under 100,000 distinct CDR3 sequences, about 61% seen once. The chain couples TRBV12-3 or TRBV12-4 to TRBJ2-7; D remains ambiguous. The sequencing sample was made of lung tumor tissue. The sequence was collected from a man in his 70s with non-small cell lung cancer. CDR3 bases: TGTGCAAGCAGCCCCATATCCTTCTACAAGCAGTACTTC. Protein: CASSPISFYKQYF.